A selection of T cell receptor beta chains follows, all from one sample in a study of cytomegalovirus exposure and HLA in healthy donors. The repertoire was sequenced with immunoSEQ multiplex PCR; TCRdb's copy has only in-frame clones and lacks some. The data show fewer than 200,000 clones, around 75% seen once. The sample comprised PBMCs. The receptors originated from a male donor in good health and CMV-seronegative. CDR3s include the opening cysteine and the closing phenylalanine or tryptophan. The D gene is left open where the match is weak. Size is omitted from some rows. Given values are once, few, many or a class for expanded clones.

>-|TRBV21-1|TRBJ2-7|-
CASSNPGLACYEQYF
TGTGCCAGCAGCAACCCGGGACTCGCTTGTTACGAGCAGTACTTC
>-|TRBV5-1|TRBJ2-3|-
CASSPGQTTDTQYF
TGCGCCAGCAGCCCCGGACAGACCACAGATACGCAGTATTTT
>-|TRBV4-2|TRBJ1-2|-
CASSQDRESVCGYTF
TGTGCCAGCAGCCAAGACAGGGAATCGGTTTGTGGCTACACCTTC
>TRBD1|TRBV10-3|TRBJ1-5|-
CAISESPTGSGQPQHF
TGTGCCATCAGTGAGTCCCCGACAGGGTCTGGACAGCCCCAGCATTTT
>TRBD1|TRBV30|TRBJ1-2|-
CAWRDRAPYGYTF
TGTGCCTGGAGAGACAGGGCCCCTTATGGCTACACCTTC
>-|TRBV6-5|TRBJ2-3|-
CASSRGYGTDTQYF
TGTGCCAGCAGTCGGGGGTACGGCACAGATACGCAGTATTTT
>-|TRBV9|TRBJ1-5|-
CASSVGPGLNQPQHF
TGTGCCAGCAGCGTAGGACCGGGTCTAAATCAGCCCCAGCATTTT
>TRBD2|TRBV6-4|TRBJ2-1|-
CASSDEAGANNEQFF
TGTGCCAGCAGTGACGAAGCGGGAGCAAACAATGAGCAGTTCTTC
>-|TRBV6-5|TRBJ2-3|-
CASSLLGLDSDTQYF
TGTGCCAGCAGTTTACTCGGCTTGGACAGTGATACGCAGTATTTT
>TRBD1|TRBV7-9|TRBJ2-7|-
CSSSLLTGGHYDEQYF
TGTTCCAGCAGCCTATTGACAGGGGGGCATTACGACGAGCAGTACTTC
>TRBD1|TRBV10-3|TRBJ1-2|-
CAIRGDRGQYGYTF
TGTGCCATCAGAGGGGACAGGGGCCAGTATGGCTACACCTTC
>TRBD1|TRBV30|TRBJ2-5|-
CAWSSGQGEATQYF
TGTGCCTGGAGTTCGGGACAGGGGGAGGCGACCCAGTACTTC
>TRBD2|TRBV5-6|TRBJ2-7|-
CASSPGLAASYEQYF
TGTGCCAGCAGCCCCGGACTAGCGGCAAGCTACGAGCAGTACTTC
>TRBD1|TRBV6-6|TRBJ1-1|few
CASTPAGTGRWTEAFF
TGTGCCAGCACCCCGGCTGGGACAGGGCGTTGGACTGAAGCTTTCTTT
>TRBD1|TRBV6-6|TRBJ1-5|few
CASIADRDNQPQHF
TGTGCCAGCATCGCCGACAGGGACAATCAGCCCCAGCATTTT
>TRBD1|TRBV4-2|TRBJ2-5|few
CASSQGQGTQETQYF
TGTGCCAGCAGCCAGGGACAGGGAACGCAAGAGACCCAGTACTTC
>TRBD2|TRBV25-1|TRBJ2-3|-
CASSPRLARTDTQYF
TGTGCCAGCAGCCCAAGACTAGCGCGCACAGATACGCAGTATTTT
>TRBD1|TRBV4-2|TRBJ1-1|-
CASSHQTGAVTEAFF
TGTGCCAGCAGCCACCAGACAGGGGCCGTCACTGAAGCTTTCTTT
>TRBD1|TRBV2|TRBJ1-1|-
CATADGTVEAFF
TGTGCCACCGCTGACGGGACAGTCGAAGCTTTCTTT
>TRBD1|TRBV6-1|TRBJ2-7|few
CASRLTGGNEQYF
TGTGCCAGCAGACTGACAGGGGGGAACGAGCAGTACTTC
>TRBD1|TRBV9|TRBJ2-1|-
CASSFRDRGFGEQFF
TGTGCCAGCAGCTTCCGGGACAGGGGTTTTGGGGAGCAGTTCTTC
>TRBD1|TRBV6-5|TRBJ1-5|-
CASSYRQGGNQPQHF
TGTGCCAGCAGTTATCGACAGGGAGGCAATCAGCCCCAGCATTTT
>TRBD1|TRBV9|TRBJ2-7|-
CASSAASGTGAYEQYF
TGTGCCAGCAGCGCCGCTTCCGGGACAGGGGCCTACGAGCAGTACTTC
>-|TRBV14|TRBJ2-7|once
CASLASEQYF
TGTGCCAGCTTGGCCTCCGAGCAGTACTTC
>-|TRBV5-1|TRBJ1-2|-
CASSLGDGTSNYGYTF
TGCGCCAGCAGCTTGGGAGATGGGACAAGCAACTATGGCTACACCTTC
>TRBD1|TRBV7-9|TRBJ1-2|-
CASSPTGGSGYTF
TGTGCCAGCAGCCCGACAGGGGGCAGTGGCTACACCTTC
>-|TRBV5-1|TRBJ2-1|-
CASRMLSSRINNEQFF
TGCGCCAGCAGAATGTTATCATCCAGGATAAACAATGAGCAGTTCTTC
>-|TRBV27|TRBJ1-1|-
CASRASIGNTEAFF
TGTGCCAGCAGGGCCTCCATTGGGAACACTGAAGCTTTCTTT
>-|TRBV30|TRBJ2-3|few
CAWSKGGPDTQYF
TGTGCCTGGAGTAAGGGAGGTCCAGATACGCAGTATTTT
>TRBD2|TRBV19|TRBJ2-7|once
CASVAGGTSYEQYF
TGTGCCAGTGTAGCGGGAGGGACCTCCTACGAGCAGTACTTC
>TRBD2|TRBV7-2|TRBJ2-1|-
CASSTGTSNYNEQFF
TGTGCCAGCAGCACCGGGACTAGTAACTACAATGAGCAGTTCTTC
>-|TRBV7-3|TRBJ1-1|-
CASSLTPGMNTEAFF
TGTGCCAGCAGCTTAACCCCGGGAATGAACACTGAAGCTTTCTTT
>TRBD1|TRBV5-1|TRBJ1-2|-
CASSPQGGATGYTF
TGCGCCAGCAGCCCACAAGGGGGCGCGACTGGCTACACCTTC
>-|TRBV5-1|TRBJ2-7|-
CASSGGDRYEQYF
TGCGCCAGCAGCGGAGGAGATCGCTACGAGCAGTACTTC
>-|TRBV12-5|TRBJ1-5|-
CASGLVQGFGQPQHF
TGTGCTAGTGGTTTGGTACAGGGCTTTGGTCAGCCCCAGCATTTT
>-|TRBV4-3|TRBJ2-1|-
CASSQTLTTSSYNEQFF
TGCGCCAGCAGCCAGACTTTGACTACGAGCTCCTACAATGAGCAGTTCTTC
>-|TRBV9|TRBJ1-6|-
CASNSRSGEGSPLHF
TGTGCCAGCAACTCCCGATCAGGGGAGGGATCACCCCTCCACTTT
>TRBD1|TRBV19|TRBJ2-7|-
CATGDRDAYEQYF
TGTGCCACCGGAGACAGGGACGCCTACGAGCAGTACTTC
>TRBD1|TRBV12-5|TRBJ1-4|-
CASGLARQGEEKLFF
TGTGCTAGTGGTTTGGCCCGACAGGGTGAAGAAAAACTGTTTTTT
>-|TRBV20-1|TRBJ1-2|-
CSASTGTGYTF
TGCAGTGCATCCACAGGGACCGGCTACACCTTC
>TRBD1|TRBV6-5|TRBJ1-1|-
CASSLAYQGAEAFF
TGTGCCAGCAGTTTAGCCTATCAGGGGGCTGAAGCTTTCTTT
>TRBD2|TRBV10-3|TRBJ2-3|few
CAISSGVTDTQYF
TGTGCCATCAGTAGCGGGGTAACAGATACGCAGTATTTT
>TRBD1|TRBV2|TRBJ2-2|once
CASLDRGGTGELFF
TGTGCCAGCCTGGACAGGGGAGGGACCGGGGAGCTGTTTTTT
>TRBD1|TRBV11-3|TRBJ2-4|once
CASSTGQGNIQYF
TGTGCCAGCAGCACCGGACAGGGAAACATTCAGTACTTC
>-|TRBV5-6|TRBJ2-1|-
CASSRVLGVTYNEQFF
TGTGCCAGCAGCCGCGTCCTAGGGGTGACCTACAATGAGCAGTTCTTC
>-|TRBV9|TRBJ2-2|-
CASSVAAGELFF
TGTGCCAGCAGCGTAGCCGCCGGGGAGCTGTTTTTT
>TRBD2|TRBV6-4|TRBJ2-3|-
CASSDGSSGGSTDTQYF
TGTGCCAGCAGTGACGGGTCTAGCGGGGGTAGCACAGATACGCAGTATTTT
>TRBD1|TRBV7-2|TRBJ1-2|-
CASSRQGYGYTF
TGTGCCAGCAGCAGACAGGGCTATGGCTACACCTTC
>TRBD1|TRBV10-1|TRBJ2-5|-
CASSESKRTTGIRETQYF
TGCGCCAGCAGTGAGTCAAAGCGAACGACAGGGATAAGAGAGACCCAGTACTTC